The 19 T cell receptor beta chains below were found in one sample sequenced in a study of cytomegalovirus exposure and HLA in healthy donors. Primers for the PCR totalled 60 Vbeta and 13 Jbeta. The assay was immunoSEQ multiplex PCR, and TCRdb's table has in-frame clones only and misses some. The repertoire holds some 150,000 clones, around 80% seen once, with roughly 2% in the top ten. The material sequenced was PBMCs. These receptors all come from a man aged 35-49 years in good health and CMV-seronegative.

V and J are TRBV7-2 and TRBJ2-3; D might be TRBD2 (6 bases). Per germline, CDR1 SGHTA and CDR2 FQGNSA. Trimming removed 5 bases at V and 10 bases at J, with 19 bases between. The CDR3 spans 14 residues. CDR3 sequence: CASSPAGLQEAQYF. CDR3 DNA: TGTGCCAGCAGCCCGGCGGGGCTCCAAGAGGCGCAGTATTTT.

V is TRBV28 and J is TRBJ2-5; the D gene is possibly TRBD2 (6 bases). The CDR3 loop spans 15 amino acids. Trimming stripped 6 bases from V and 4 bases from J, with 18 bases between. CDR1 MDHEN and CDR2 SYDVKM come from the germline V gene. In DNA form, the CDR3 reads TGTGCCAGCAGAAAGTACGACCAGGGAGGAGAGACCCAGTACTTC. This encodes CASRKYDQGGETQYF.

The CDR3: CASSPEQGLAGYYNEQFF. CDR3 nucleotide sequence: TGTGCCAGCAGCCCTGAGCAGGGACTAGCGGGATACTACAATGAGCAGTTCTTC. This chain joins TRBV28 and TRBJ2-1; 13 nucleotides line up with TRBD2. Germline V gives CDR1 MDHEN, CDR2 SYDVKM. This CDR3 has 18 residues. After removal of 6 bases from V and 3 bases from J, the junction contained 11 bases not matched to a gene.

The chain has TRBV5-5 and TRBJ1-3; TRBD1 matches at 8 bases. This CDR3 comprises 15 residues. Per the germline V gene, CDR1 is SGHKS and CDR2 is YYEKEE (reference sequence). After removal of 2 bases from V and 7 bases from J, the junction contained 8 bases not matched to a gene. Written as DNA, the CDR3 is TGTGCCAGCAGCTTCACCCAGGGGGCCGGGAACACCATATATTTT. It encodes CASSFTQGAGNTIYF.

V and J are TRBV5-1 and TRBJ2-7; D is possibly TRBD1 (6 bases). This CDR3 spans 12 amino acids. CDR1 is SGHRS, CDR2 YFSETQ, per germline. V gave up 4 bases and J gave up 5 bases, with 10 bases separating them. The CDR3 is CASSQNRDEQYF. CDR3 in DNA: TGCGCCAGCAGCCAAAACAGGGACGAGCAGTACTTC.

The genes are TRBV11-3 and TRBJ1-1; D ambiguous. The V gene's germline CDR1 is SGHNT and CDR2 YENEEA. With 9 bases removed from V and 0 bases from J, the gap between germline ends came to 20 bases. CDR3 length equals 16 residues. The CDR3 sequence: CASDTIRSRMNTEAFF. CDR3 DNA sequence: TGTGCCAGTGATACCATTAGGAGTAGAATGAACACTGAAGCTTTCTTT.

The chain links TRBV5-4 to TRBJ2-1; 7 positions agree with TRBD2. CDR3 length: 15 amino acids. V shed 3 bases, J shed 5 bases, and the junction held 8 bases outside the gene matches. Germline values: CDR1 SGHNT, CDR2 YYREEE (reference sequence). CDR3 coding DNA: TGTGCCAGCAGCTCCGGGACTAACAGAAACAATGAGCAGTTCTTC. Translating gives CASSSGTNRNNEQFF.

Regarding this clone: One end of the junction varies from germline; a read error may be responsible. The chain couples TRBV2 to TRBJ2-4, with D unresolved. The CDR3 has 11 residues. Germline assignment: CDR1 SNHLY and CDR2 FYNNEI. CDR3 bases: TGTGCCAGCCTTGGCCAAAACAGTCAGTACTTC. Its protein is CASLGQNSQYF. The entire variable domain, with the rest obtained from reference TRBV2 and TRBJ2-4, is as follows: EPEVTQTPSHQVTQMGQEVILRCVPISNHLYFYWYRQILGQKVEFLVSFYNNEISEKSEIFDDQFSVERPDGSNFTLKIRSTKLEDSAMYFCASLGQNSQYFGAGTRLSVL.

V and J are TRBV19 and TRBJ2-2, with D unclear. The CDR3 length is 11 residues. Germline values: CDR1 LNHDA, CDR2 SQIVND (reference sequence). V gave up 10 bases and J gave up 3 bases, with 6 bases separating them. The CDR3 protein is CATIDTGELFF. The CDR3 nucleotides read TGTGCCACCATAGACACCGGGGAGCTGTTTTTT.

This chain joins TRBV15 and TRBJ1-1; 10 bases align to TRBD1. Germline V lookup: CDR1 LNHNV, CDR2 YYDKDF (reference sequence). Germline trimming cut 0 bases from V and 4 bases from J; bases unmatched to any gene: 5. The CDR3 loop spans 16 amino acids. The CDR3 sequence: CATSREDRGYGTEAFF. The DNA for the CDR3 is TGTGCCACCAGCAGAGAGGACAGGGGGTATGGCACTGAAGCTTTCTTT. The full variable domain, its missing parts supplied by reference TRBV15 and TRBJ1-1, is DAMVIQNPRYQVTQFGKPVTLSCSQTLNHNVMYWYQQKSSQAPKLLFHYYDKDFNNEADTPDNFQSRRPNTSFCFLDIRSPGLGDTAMYLCATSREDRGYGTEAFFGQGTRLTVV.

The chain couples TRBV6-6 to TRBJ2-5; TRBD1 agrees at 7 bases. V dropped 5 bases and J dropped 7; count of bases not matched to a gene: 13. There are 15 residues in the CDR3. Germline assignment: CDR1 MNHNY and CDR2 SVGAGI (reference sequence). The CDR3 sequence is CASSTPDRSDWTQYF. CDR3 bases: TGTGCCAGCAGTACCCCGGACAGGTCGGATTGGACCCAGTACTTC.

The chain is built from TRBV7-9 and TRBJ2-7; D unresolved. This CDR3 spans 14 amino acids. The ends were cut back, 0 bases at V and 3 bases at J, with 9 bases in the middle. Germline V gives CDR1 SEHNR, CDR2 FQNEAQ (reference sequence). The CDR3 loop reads CASSLAGTIYEQYF. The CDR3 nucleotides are TGTGCCAGCAGCTTAGCGGGCACGATCTACGAGCAGTACTTC.

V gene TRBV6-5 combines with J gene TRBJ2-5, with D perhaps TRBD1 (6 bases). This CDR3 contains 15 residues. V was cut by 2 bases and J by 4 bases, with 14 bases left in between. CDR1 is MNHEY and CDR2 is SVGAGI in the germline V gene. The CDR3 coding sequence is TGTGCCAGCAGTTACGGTCAGGGGTTGGCAGAGACCCAGTACTTC. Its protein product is CASSYGQGLAETQYF.

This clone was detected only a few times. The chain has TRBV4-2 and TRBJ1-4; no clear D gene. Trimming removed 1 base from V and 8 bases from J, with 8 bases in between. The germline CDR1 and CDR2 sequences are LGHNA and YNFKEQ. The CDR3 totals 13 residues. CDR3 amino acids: CASSQGWEEKLFF. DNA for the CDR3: TGTGCCAGCAGCCAAGGTTGGGAGGAAAAACTGTTTTTT.

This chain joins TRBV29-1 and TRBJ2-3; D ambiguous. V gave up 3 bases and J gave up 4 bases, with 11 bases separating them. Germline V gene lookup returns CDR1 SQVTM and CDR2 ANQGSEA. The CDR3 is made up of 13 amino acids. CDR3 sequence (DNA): TGCAGCGTTGAGGGTGTTGGGCCAGATACGCAGTATTTT. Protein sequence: CSVEGVGPDTQYF.

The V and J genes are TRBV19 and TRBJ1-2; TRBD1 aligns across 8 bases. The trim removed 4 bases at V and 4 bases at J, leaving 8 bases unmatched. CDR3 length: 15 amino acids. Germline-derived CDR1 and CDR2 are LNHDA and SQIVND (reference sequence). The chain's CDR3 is CASSTPGQVVYGYTF. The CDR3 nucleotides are TGTGCCAGTAGTACTCCGGGACAGGTAGTCTATGGCTACACCTTC.

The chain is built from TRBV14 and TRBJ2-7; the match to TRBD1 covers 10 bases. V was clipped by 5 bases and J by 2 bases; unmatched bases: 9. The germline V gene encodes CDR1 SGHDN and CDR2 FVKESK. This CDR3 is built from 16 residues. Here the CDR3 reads CASSSSPGQGPYEQYF. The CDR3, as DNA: TGTGCCAGCAGCAGTAGTCCGGGACAGGGGCCCTACGAGCAGTACTTC.

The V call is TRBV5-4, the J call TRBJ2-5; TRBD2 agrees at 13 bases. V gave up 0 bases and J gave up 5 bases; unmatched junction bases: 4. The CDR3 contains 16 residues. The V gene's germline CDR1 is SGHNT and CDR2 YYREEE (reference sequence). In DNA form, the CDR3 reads TGTGCCAGCAGCTTGGGGACTAGCGGGAGAAGTGAGACCCAGTACTTC. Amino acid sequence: CASSLGTSGRSETQYF.

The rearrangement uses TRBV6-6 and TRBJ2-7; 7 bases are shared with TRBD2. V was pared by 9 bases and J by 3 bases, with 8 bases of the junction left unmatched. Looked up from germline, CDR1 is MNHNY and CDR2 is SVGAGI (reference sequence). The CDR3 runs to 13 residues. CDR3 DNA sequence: TGTGCCAGTCGTAGCGGGCCTAACTACGAGCAGTACTTC. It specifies CASRSGPNYEQYF.